These 2 T cell receptor beta chains were sequenced from one sample in a study of CD8+ T cells in alopecia areata. The treatment was: oral pan-JAK inhibitor, 5-10 mg twice daily. It was cDNA, reverse transcribed from extracted RNA, that served as the sequencing template. The method was immunoSEQ multiplex PCR; TCRdb's version includes in-frame clones alone and lacks a portion of them. There are about 180,000 clones in the sample; less than 75% occur only once, and approximately 16% lies in the top ten. This specimen consisted of CD4+ T cells sorted from blood, obtained between weeks 55 and 65, from a patient treated with tofacitinib. Receptors originate from a human donor with alopecia areata.

This clone was found a few times. This chain uses TRBV7-2 with TRBJ1-1; the D gene is possibly TRBD1 (5 bases). Germline V lookup: CDR1 SGHTA, CDR2 FQGNSA. Trimming removed 5 bases from V and 1 base from J, with 8 bases in between. CDR3 size: 13 residues. In nucleotides, the CDR3 is TGTGCCAGCAGCCGAACAGGGAACACTGAAGCTTTCTTT. Residues: CASSRTGNTEAFF.

The chain couples TRBV29-1 to TRBJ1-1, with 8 bases that match TRBD1. The CDR3 sequence is 14 residues long. The ends lost 6 bases at V and 4 bases at J; junction bases unmatched: 10. The germline gives CDR1 SQVTM, CDR2 ANQGSEA. The CDR3 protein is CSVKDRVGVTEAFF. In nucleotides, the CDR3 is TGCAGCGTAAAGGACAGGGTTGGCGTCACTGAAGCTTTCTTT.